This record looks at one TCR beta chain sequence and its context. This specimen comes from a study of blood T cell repertoires in COVID-19. Across the whole study: Spain, Italy and the United States supplied samples that represented acute and convalescent COVID-19. The cDNA or gDNA used as material had been derived from T cells, B-cell-depleted T cells, or PBMCs.

V gave up 1 base and J gave up 2 bases, with 8 bases separating them. Germline CDR1 reads MNHNS; CDR2 reads SASEGT. The CDR3 extends over 14 amino acids. Produced via immunoSEQ multiplex PCR; TCRdb's table is partial and in-frame only. The sample has over 35,000 clones, roughly nine tenths seen once. The sequenced sample consisted of peripheral blood. The clonotype originates from a man in his 70s with active COVID-19. The rearrangement uses TRBV6-1 and TRBJ1-1; D perhaps matches TRBD1 (6 bases). CDR3 sequence reads: CASSEGQANTEAFF. CDR3 bases: TGTGCCAGCAGTGAAGGACAGGCCAACACTGAAGCTTTCTTT.